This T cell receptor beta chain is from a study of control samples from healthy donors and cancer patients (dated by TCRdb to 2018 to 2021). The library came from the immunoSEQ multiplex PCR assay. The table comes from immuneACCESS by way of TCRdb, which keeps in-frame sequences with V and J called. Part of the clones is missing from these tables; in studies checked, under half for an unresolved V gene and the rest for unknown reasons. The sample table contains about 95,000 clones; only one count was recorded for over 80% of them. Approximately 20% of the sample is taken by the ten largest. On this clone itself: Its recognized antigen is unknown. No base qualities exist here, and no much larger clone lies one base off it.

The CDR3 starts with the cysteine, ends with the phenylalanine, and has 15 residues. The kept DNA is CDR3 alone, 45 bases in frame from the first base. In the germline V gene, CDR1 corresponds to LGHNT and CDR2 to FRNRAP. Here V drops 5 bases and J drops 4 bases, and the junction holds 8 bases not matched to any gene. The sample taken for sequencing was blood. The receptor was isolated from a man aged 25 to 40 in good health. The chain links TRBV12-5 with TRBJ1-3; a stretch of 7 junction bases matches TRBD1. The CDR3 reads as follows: CASGPSRTGGNTIYF. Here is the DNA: TGTGCTAGTGGTCCATCCCGGACAGGCGGAAACACCATATATTTT.